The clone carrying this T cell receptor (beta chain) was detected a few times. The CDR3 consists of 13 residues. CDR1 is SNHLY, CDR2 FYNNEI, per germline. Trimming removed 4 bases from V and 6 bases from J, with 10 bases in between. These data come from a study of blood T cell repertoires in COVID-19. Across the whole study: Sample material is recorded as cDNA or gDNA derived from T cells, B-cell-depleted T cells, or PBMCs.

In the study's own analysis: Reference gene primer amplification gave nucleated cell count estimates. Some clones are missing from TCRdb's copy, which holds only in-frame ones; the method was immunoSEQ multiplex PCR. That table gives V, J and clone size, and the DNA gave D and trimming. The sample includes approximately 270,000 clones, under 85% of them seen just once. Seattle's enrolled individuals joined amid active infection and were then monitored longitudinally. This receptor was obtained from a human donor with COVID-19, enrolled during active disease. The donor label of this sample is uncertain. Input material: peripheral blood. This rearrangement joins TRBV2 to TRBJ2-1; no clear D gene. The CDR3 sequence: CASSVESVNEQFF. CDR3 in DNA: TGTGCCAGCAGTGTCGAAAGCGTCAATGAGCAGTTCTTC. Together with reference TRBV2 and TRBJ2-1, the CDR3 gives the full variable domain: EPEVTQTPSHQVTQMGQEVILRCVPISNHLYFYWYRQILGQKVEFLVSFYNNEISEKSEIFDDQFSVERPDGSNFTLKIRSTKLEDSAMYFCASSVESVNEQFFGPGTRLTVL.